The 29 T cell receptor beta chains below were found in one sample sequenced in a study of neoadjuvant anti-PD-1 for oral cavity cancer. The table came from immunoSEQ multiplex PCR; TCRdb's copy has only in-frame clones and leaves some out. The table has about 13,000 clones, 55% to 75% seen once. This sample's time point: after neoadjuvant nivolumab, at surgical resection. Specimen: PBMCs, collected after nivolumab (anti-PD-1) treatment. The source of these receptors is a person between 40 and 85 years old with oral cavity squamous cell carcinoma.

This chain connects TRBV15 to TRBJ2-3, with 7 bases that match TRBD2. Losses at the gene ends were 0 bases for V and 11 bases for J; bases not matched to a gene: 5. CDR3 length: 13 residues. Germline assignment: CDR1 LNHNV and CDR2 YYDKDF (reference sequence). The CDR3 bases are TGTGCCACCAGCAGAGATTACCAGCGGGAGCAGTATTTT. Protein: CATSRDYQREQYF. The variable domain in full, with the rest retrieved from reference TRBV15 and TRBJ2-3, is DAMVIQNPRYQVTQFGKPVTLSCSQTLNHNVMYWYQQKSSQAPKLLFHYYDKDFNNEADTPDNFQSRRPNTSFCFLDIRSPGLGDTAMYLCATSRDYQREQYFGPGTRLTVL.

The chain carries TRBV6-5 and TRBJ2-7, with D tentatively TRBD2 (5 bases). The CDR3 length is 15 residues. CDR1 is MNHEY, CDR2 SVGAGI, per germline. The V end was cut by 0 bases, the J end by 0 bases, with 9 bases between. CDR3 residues: CASSYSGSFSYEQYF. The CDR3, as DNA: TGTGCCAGCAGTTACTCGGGGAGCTTCTCCTACGAGCAGTACTTC.

Only a few counts were recorded for this clone. The chain uses TRBV2 and TRBJ1-5; D might be TRBD1 (6 bases). With 7 bases removed from V and 4 bases from J, the gap between germline ends came to 11 bases. The CDR3 covers 13 residues. Per germline, CDR1 SNHLY and CDR2 FYNNEI. The CDR3 reads CASTRTENQPQHF. As DNA, the CDR3 is TGTGCCAGCACGAGGACAGAGAATCAGCCCCAGCATTTT.

The V gene is TRBV5-1, the J gene TRBJ2-3; TRBD1 matches at 7 bases. V was pared by 3 bases and J by 0 bases, with 7 bases of the junction left unmatched. From germline, CDR1 is SGHRS and CDR2 YFSETQ. This CDR3 has 16 amino acids. Here the CDR3 DNA reads TGCGCCAGCAGCTGGTCAGGGGGATCTAGCACAGATACGCAGTATTTT. It codes for CASSWSGGSSTDTQYF. Based on the CDR3 plus reference TRBV5-1 and TRBJ2-3, the full variable domain is KAGVTQTPRYLIKTRGQQVTLSCSPISGHRSVSWYQQTPGQGLQFLFEYFSETQRNKGNFPGRFSGRQFSNSRSEMNVSTLELGDSALYLCASSWSGGSSTDTQYFGPGTRLTVL.

The chain has TRBV27 and TRBJ2-2; TRBD2 aligns across 8 bases. Looked up from germline, CDR1 is MNHEY and CDR2 is SMNVEV (reference sequence). The CDR3 sequence is 16 residues long. V lost 5 bases and J lost 3; bases outside the gene matches: 8. The CDR3 DNA reads as TGTGCCAGCAGTCATATAGCGGGACGGGACACCGGGGAGCTGTTTTTT. As protein: CASSHIAGRDTGELFF.

This clone was seen only once. The V gene is TRBV19, the J gene TRBJ2-3; TRBD2 matches 10 bases. In germline, CDR1 is LNHDA, CDR2 SQIVND (reference sequence). The CDR3 is made up of 14 amino acids. V lost 5 bases, J lost 1 base, and 0 bases stayed unmatched. The DNA of the CDR3 is TGTGCCAGTAGTGGGACTAGCGGCACAGATACGCAGTATTTT. As protein: CASSGTSGTDTQYF. The whole variable domain, remainder taken from reference TRBV19 and TRBJ2-3, is DGGITQSPKYLFRKEGQNVTLSCEQNLNHDAMYWYRQDPGQGLRLIYYSQIVNDFQKGDIAEGYSVSREKKESFPLTVTSAQKNPTAFYLCASSGTSGTDTQYFGPGTRLTVL.

In this sample, this clone turned up a few times. J is TRBJ2-3 and V is TRBV2; TRBD1 might be the D (6 bases). Germline V gene data show CDR1 as SNHLY and CDR2 as FYNNEI. The V end lost 6 bases, the J end lost 0 bases, and 10 bases lay between the germline ends. CDR3 length: 14 amino acids. CDR3 DNA sequence: TGTGCCAGCAGCCCGGGACACAGCACAGATACGCAGTATTTT. Its protein product is CASSPGHSTDTQYF.

This clone showed up just once. The V and J genes are TRBV27 and TRBJ2-2; D call uncertain. Between the trimmed V and J ends, which lost 6 bases and 0 bases, there was a span of 14 bases. CDR1 and CDR2 from the germline V gene are MNHEY and SMNVEV (reference sequence). The CDR3 contains 16 residues. CDR3 in amino acids: CASSQQPFTNTGELFF. For the CDR3, the DNA is TGTGCCAGCAGCCAACAGCCTTTCACGAACACCGGGGAGCTGTTTTTT.

The rearrangement joins TRBV18 to TRBJ1-1; D gene unclear. CDR1 and CDR2 from the germline V gene are KGHSH and LQKENI. Trimming took 6 bases from V and 3 from J, leaving 11 bases between them. There are 13 residues in the CDR3. The CDR3 loop reads CASSSTRYTEAFF. In DNA form, the CDR3 reads TGTGCCAGCTCGTCCACGCGATACACTGAAGCTTTCTTT.

This clone was picked up a small number of times. The chain joins TRBV9 to TRBJ1-2, with TRBD1 matching 8 bases. The ends lost 4 bases at V and 3 bases at J; junction bases unmatched: 5. The CDR3 sequence is 14 residues long. CDR1 is SGDLS, CDR2 YYNGEE, per germline. The CDR3, as DNA: TGTGCCAGCAGCCCAGGGGGCGCCCACTATGGCTACACCTTC. Protein: CASSPGGAHYGYTF.

This clone was observed a handful of times. This rearrangement joins TRBV4-1 to TRBJ1-1; unclear D gene. The CDR3 totals 13 residues. V shed 5 bases and J shed 0 bases, with 7 bases lying between them. Per germline, CDR1 MGHRA and CDR2 YSYEKL. CDR3 amino acids: CASSALLNTEAFF. CDR3 coding DNA: TGCGCCAGCAGCGCCTTATTGAACACTGAAGCTTTCTTT.

V and J are TRBV11-2 and TRBJ2-3; D call uncertain. Trimming took off 6 bases at V and 2 bases at J, with 15 bases between the two ends. The CDR3 has 15 residues. Germline V lookup: CDR1 SGHAT, CDR2 FQNNGV. CDR3 residues: CASRLLGFHTDTQYF. The CDR3 DNA follows: TGTGCCAGCAGGTTACTGGGTTTTCACACAGATACGCAGTATTTT.

J is TRBJ2-1 and V is TRBV7-8; 7 positions match TRBD2. The germline V gene encodes CDR1 SGHVS and CDR2 FQNEAQ. The length of the CDR3 is 16 residues. The V gene end was trimmed by 5 bases and the J gene end by 1 base; junction bases not matched to a gene: 8. In DNA, the CDR3 is TGTGCCAGCAGCGAATCGACGGGAGGATCCTACAATGAGCAGTTCTTC. Residues: CASSESTGGSYNEQFF. Looking up the rest from reference TRBV7-8 and TRBJ2-1 gives the full variable domain: GAGVSQSPRYKVAKRGQDVALRCDPISGHVSLFWYQQALGQGPEFLTYFQNEAQLDKSGLPSDRFFAERPEGSVSTLKIQRTQQEDSAVYLCASSESTGGSYNEQFFGPGTRLTVL.

This clone came up a few times. This rearrangement joins TRBV4-1 to TRBJ2-1, with no clear D. V was clipped by 4 bases and J by 1 base, with 11 bases between them. CDR3 size: 15 residues. The germline gives CDR1 MGHRA, CDR2 YSYEKL. CDR3 nucleotide sequence: TGCGCCAGCAGCCTCTCTTCGGGTTCCTACAATGAGCAGTTCTTC. Its protein product is CASSLSSGSYNEQFF.

This sequence joins TRBV7-9 and TRBJ1-2, with unresolved D. Per the germline V gene, CDR1 is SEHNR and CDR2 is FQNEAQ (reference sequence). The CDR3 has 12 residues. V was pared by 6 bases and J by 8 bases, with 13 bases between. CDR3 sequence: CASSRPPGGYTF. The CDR3 DNA reads TGTGCCAGCAGTCGTCCCCCTGGGGGCTACACCTTC.

This clone has a handful of counts. This rearrangement joins TRBV7-2 to TRBJ2-2, with D uncertain. The CDR3 loop spans 14 amino acids. Trimming took 0 bases from V and 5 from J, leaving 7 bases between them. CDR1 is SGHTA, CDR2 FQGNSA, per germline. CDR3 nucleotides: TGTGCCAGCAGCTTAGCGCACCTTACCGGGGAGCTGTTTTTT. This sequence encodes CASSLAHLTGELFF. The full variable domain, its missing parts supplied by reference TRBV7-2 and TRBJ2-2, is GAGVSQSPSNKVTEKGKDVELRCDPISGHTALYWYRQSLGQGLEFLIYFQGNSAPDKSGLPSDRFSAERTGGSVSTLTIQRTQQEDSAVYLCASSLAHLTGELFFGEGSRLTVL.

This chain uses TRBV27 with TRBJ1-1; the D is unclear. Per the germline V gene, CDR1 is MNHEY and CDR2 is SMNVEV (reference sequence). The length of the CDR3 is 13 residues. With 4 bases removed from V and 3 bases from J, the gap between germline ends came to 9 bases. The CDR3 bases are TGTGCCAGCAGTTCAAGCAGGCACACTGAAGCTTTCTTT. Translation: CASSSSRHTEAFF.

This chain joins TRBV7-3 and TRBJ2-3; a weak D match, TRBD2 (6 bases). The CDR3 is 15 residues long. The V end was cut by 1 base, the J end by 0 bases, with 8 bases between. Germline V lookup: CDR1 SGHTA, CDR2 FQGTGA. The CDR3: CASSLMSGSTDTQYF. The CDR3 DNA sequence: TGTGCCAGCAGCTTAATGAGCGGGAGCACAGATACGCAGTATTTT.

The chain is built from TRBV29-1 and TRBJ1-5; D unclear. Trimming left V 1 base short and J 8 bases short, with 3 bases between. The CDR3 is made up of 10 amino acids. Germline CDR1 is SQVTM and CDR2 is ANQGSEA. This CDR3 reads CSVEGEPQHF. The CDR3 DNA reads as TGCAGCGTTGAAGGGGAGCCCCAGCATTTT.

This clone was counted a few times. V gene TRBV7-9 combines with J gene TRBJ2-7; D ambiguous. Between the trimmed V and J ends, which lost 5 bases and 1 base, there was a span of 21 bases. The CDR3 has 17 amino acids. Looked up from germline, CDR1 is SEHNR and CDR2 is FQNEAQ (reference sequence). The CDR3 spells CASSPTGSPVGSYEQYF. The CDR3 nucleotides are TGTGCCAGCAGCCCTACCGGCAGCCCCGTTGGGTCCTACGAGCAGTACTTC.

The chain uses TRBV5-1 and TRBJ2-7, with no clear D. CDR1 is SGHRS and CDR2 is YFSETQ in the germline V gene. CDR3 length equals 12 residues. Trimming left V 4 bases short and J 3 bases short, with 8 bases between. The CDR3, as DNA: TGCGCCAGCAGCCTGACACTCTACGAGCAGTACTTC. It yields the protein CASSLTLYEQYF.

V is TRBV9 and J is TRBJ2-3; no clear D gene. The V end was cut by 0 bases, the J end by 2 bases, with 4 bases between. Germline CDR1 SGDLS, CDR2 YYNGEE. The CDR3 covers 13 residues. This CDR3 reads CASSVGLTDTQYF. The CDR3 coding sequence is TGTGCCAGCAGCGTAGGGCTCACAGATACGCAGTATTTT.

V is TRBV27 and J is TRBJ2-1, with TRBD2 identical over 7 bases. The CDR3 is 15 amino acids. Germline V gene sequence: CDR1 MNHEY, CDR2 SMNVEV (reference sequence). J gave up 3 bases and V 6 bases, and 8 bases lay outside the gene matches. The DNA for the CDR3 is TGTGCCAGCAGAACCCTAGCGGATGGCTACAATGAGCAGTTCTTC. This sequence encodes CASRTLADGYNEQFF.

This chain links TRBV30 with TRBJ2-5; 11 bases are a match to TRBD2. V lost 0 bases and J lost 2; bases outside the gene matches: 2. The CDR3 runs to 15 residues. The germline gives CDR1 GTSNPN, CDR2 SVGIG (reference sequence). The CDR3 region is CAWSVGTSGQETQYF. The CDR3 region has the DNA TGTGCCTGGAGTGTAGGGACTAGCGGACAAGAGACCCAGTACTTC.

The V and J genes are TRBV19 and TRBJ2-7; 12 positions agree with TRBD1. Trimming at V came to 2 bases and at J to 4 bases, leaving 3 bases not matched to a gene. CDR3 length: 15 residues. CDR1 LNHDA and CDR2 SQIVND come from the germline V gene (reference sequence). The CDR3 DNA reads TGTGCCAGTAGTATATCGGGACAGGGGGCTTACGAGCAGTACTTC. Residues: CASSISGQGAYEQYF.

This clone was counted only a few times. This chain links TRBV28 with TRBJ1-2; D is uncertain. The CDR3 runs 16 residues. Germline CDR1 MDHEN, CDR2 SYDVKM. Trimming took off 5 bases at V and 4 bases at J, with 20 bases between the two ends. This CDR3 reads CASSPPPGDLPYGYTF. The CDR3 DNA reads TGTGCCAGCAGTCCCCCCCCGGGAGACTTACCCTATGGCTACACCTTC.

This clone was observed a handful of times. The chain has TRBV9 and TRBJ1-5; tentatively, D is TRBD1 (5 bases). The germline CDR1 and CDR2 sequences are SGDLS and YYNGEE. The CDR3 spans 15 residues. V was pared by 4 bases and J by 8 bases, with 19 bases between. Here the CDR3 reads CASSPGGNSWEPQHF. CDR3 bases: TGTGCCAGCAGCCCCGGGGGTAACAGCTGGGAGCCCCAGCATTTT.

This clone was detected a few times. The chain employs TRBV21-1 and TRBJ1-3. TRBV21-1 is a recognized pseudogene. This CDR3 is built from 17 residues. The CDR3: CASSKPRTRRAGNTIYF. The CDR3 DNA sequence: TGTGCCAGCAGCAAACCGAGGACTCGGAGGGCAGGAAACACCATATATTTT.

This sequence joins TRBV19 and TRBJ2-1, with a tentative D call TRBD2 (5 bases). Trimming removed 5 bases at V and 15 bases at J, with 14 bases between. This CDR3 contains 11 residues. CDR1 and CDR2 from the germline V gene are LNHDA and SQIVND (reference sequence). The CDR3 sequence is CASSDGLARFF. The CDR3 bases are TGTGCCAGTAGTGATGGGCTAGCACGGTTCTTC.